These 2 T cell receptor beta chains originate from one sample sequenced in a study of metastatic and nonmetastatic thyroid tumors. TCRdb called clones again from the PCR reads with MiXCR. Altogether 22,000 or so clones are present, less than 15% being singletons, with the ten largest covering approximately 14%. Every patient underwent thyroid surgery untreated. Sequenced sample: tumor tissue. The receptors shown here come from a female donor with papillary thyroid cancer or a benign thyroid nodule (not recorded which). Some clones in this sample may be carry-over from other donors' samples.

Remarks on this clone: At one end, the junction sequence differs from germline, possibly due to a read error. The V and J genes are TRBV24-1 and TRBJ1-6; 9 nucleotides agree with TRBD1. This CDR3 has 18 amino acids. The germline V gene has CDR1 KGHDR and CDR2 SFDVKD. CDR3: CATSDSTDRGSYNLPLHF. In DNA form, the CDR3 reads TGTGCCACCAGTGATTCCACGGACAGGGGATCCTATAATTTACCCCTCCACTTT.

There are many counts of this clone. V is TRBV6-1 and J is TRBJ2-3; D is unresolved. There are 15 residues in the CDR3. The germline V gene encodes CDR1 MNHNS and CDR2 SASEGT. V was trimmed by 5 bases and J by 2 bases, leaving 14 bases between them. The CDR3 spells CASSTAAGYTDTQYF. CDR3 DNA: TGTGCCAGCAGTACTGCGGCCGGATACACAGATACGCAGTATTTT.